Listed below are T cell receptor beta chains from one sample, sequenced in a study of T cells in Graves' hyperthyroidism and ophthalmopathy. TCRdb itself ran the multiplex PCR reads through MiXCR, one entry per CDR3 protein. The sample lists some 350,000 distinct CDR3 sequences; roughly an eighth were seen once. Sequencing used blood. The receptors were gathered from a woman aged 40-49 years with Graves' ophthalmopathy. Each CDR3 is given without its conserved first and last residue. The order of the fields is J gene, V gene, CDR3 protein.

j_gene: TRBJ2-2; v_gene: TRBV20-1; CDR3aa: SARPILLAGGTGELF
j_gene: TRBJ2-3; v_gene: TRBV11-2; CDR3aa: ASSLDLLAGITDTQY
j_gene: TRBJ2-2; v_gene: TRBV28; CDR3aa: ASKARNTGELF
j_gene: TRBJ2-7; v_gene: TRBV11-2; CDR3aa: ASSLTLAGREQY
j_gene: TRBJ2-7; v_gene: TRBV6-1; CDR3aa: ASSERHGDYEQY
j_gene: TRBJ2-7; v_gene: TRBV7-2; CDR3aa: ASSSGLAVEQY
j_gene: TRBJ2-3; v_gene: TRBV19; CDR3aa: ASSWGPSTDTQY
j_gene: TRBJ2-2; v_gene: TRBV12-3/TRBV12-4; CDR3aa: ASIPWSMRGQLNTGELF
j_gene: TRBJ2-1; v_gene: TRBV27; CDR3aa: ASSPTSGGIRYEQF
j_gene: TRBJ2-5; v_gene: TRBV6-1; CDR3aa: ASSHARGETQY
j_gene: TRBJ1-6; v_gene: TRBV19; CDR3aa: ASSDPGVNSPLH
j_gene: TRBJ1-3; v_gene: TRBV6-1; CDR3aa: ASRDFASGNTIY
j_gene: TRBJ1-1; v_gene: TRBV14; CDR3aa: ASSKRMYPGRAEAF
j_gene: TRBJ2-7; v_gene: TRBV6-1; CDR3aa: ASSEEGQDWKTYEQY
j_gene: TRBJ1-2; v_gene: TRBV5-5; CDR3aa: ARSGTVRNGYT
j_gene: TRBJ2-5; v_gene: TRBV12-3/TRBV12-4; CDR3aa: ASSGYGARETQY
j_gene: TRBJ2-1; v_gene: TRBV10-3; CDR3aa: AISDAGTYNEQF
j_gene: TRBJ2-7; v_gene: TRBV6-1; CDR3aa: ASSHRTGTGGNEQY
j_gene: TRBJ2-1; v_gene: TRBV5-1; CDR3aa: ASRERGWNEQF
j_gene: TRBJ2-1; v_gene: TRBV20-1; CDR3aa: SGGAGSPNEQF
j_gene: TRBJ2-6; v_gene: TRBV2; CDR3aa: ASSTGAIVLT
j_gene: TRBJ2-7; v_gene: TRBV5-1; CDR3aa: ASSPAGQGSYEQY
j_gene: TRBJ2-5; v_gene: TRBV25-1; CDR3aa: ASSDPDRGTLFGETQY
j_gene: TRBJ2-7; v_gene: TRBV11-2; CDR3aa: ASSPYAGVLREQY
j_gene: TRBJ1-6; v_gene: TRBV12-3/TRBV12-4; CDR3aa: ASSPGRGVGSPLH
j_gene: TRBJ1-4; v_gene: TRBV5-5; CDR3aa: ASSGTGNEKLF
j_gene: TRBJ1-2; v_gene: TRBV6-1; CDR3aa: ASSGQGTNYGYT
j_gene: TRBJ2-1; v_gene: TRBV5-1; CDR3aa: ASSFGQGGFSSEQF
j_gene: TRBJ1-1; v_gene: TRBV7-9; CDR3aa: ASSLGTRNTEAF
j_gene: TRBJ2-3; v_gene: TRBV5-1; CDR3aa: ASSDGLSSTDTQY
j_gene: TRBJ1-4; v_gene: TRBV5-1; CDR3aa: ASSLLPGSSSEKLF
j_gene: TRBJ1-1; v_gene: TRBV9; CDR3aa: ASSVAWAMNTEAF
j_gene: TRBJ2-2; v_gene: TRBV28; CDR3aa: ASSRTQGALRESWF
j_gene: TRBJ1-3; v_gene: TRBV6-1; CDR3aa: ASRGGRNTIY
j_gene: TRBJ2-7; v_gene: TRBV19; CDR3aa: ASSNRLAGPREQY
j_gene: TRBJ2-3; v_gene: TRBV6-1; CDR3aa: ASSEKPGDTDTQY